The 3 T cell receptor beta chains below all came from one sample that was sequenced in a study of CD8+ T cells in alopecia areata. Reverse transcription of extracted RNA yielded cDNA, which provided the sequencing template. Using immunoSEQ multiplex PCR, the repertoire was profiled, and TCRdb retains in-frame clones only, with some absent. The sample lists about 200,000 clones; nearly 60% were seen once. Treatment meaning: oral pan-JAK inhibitor, 5-10 mg twice daily. Sequences were derived from CD4+ T cells sorted from blood, sampled at week 24, from a patient treated with tofacitinib. Every receptor here comes from a human donor with alopecia areata.

The table lists this clone with a few counts. The chain has TRBV15 and TRBJ2-5; no definite D call. This CDR3 has 11 amino acids. V lost 3 bases and J lost 4, with 3 bases in between. Germline lookup yields CDR1 LNHNV and CDR2 YYDKDF (reference sequence). The CDR3 bases are TGTGCCACCAGCAGGACAGAGACCCAGTACTTC. It translates to CATSRTETQYF. The complete variable domain, with remaining parts taken from reference TRBV15 and TRBJ2-5, reads DAMVIQNPRYQVTQFGKPVTLSCSQTLNHNVMYWYQQKSSQAPKLLFHYYDKDFNNEADTPDNFQSRRPNTSFCFLDIRSPGLGDTAMYLCATSRTETQYFGPGTRLLVL.

The chain uses TRBV7-9 and TRBJ2-7; D possibly corresponds to TRBD2 (5 bases). The CDR3 spans 14 residues. The V gene's germline CDR1 is SEHNR and CDR2 FQNEAQ (reference sequence). Trimming removed 2 bases from V and 6 bases from J, with 14 bases in between. CDR3 protein: CASSLLNGAGEQYF. The CDR3 nucleotides read TGTGCCAGCAGCTTACTCAACGGCGCGGGCGAGCAGTACTTC.

V gene TRBV30 combines with J gene TRBJ1-2; 9 bases align to TRBD1. V trimming: 3 bases; J trimming: 5 bases; junction bases outside the gene matches: 4. This CDR3 is 13 amino acids long. The germline V gene encodes CDR1 GTSNPN and CDR2 SVGIG (reference sequence). This chain's CDR3 is CAWRLGQGYGYTF. The CDR3, as DNA: TGTGCCTGGAGGCTAGGACAGGGGTATGGCTACACCTTC.